One sample yielded the 30 T cell receptor beta chains listed below, sequenced in a study of control samples from healthy donors and cancer patients. Here immunoSEQ multiplex PCR was the method, and the copy in TCRdb shows in-frame clones only, minus some. The sample shows about 85,000 clones, approximately 91% of them seen only once. The source material was blood. These receptors all stem from an older woman in good health.

This clone was counted only a few times. The genes are TRBV6-2 or TRBV6-3 and TRBJ2-7; no clear D. The germline gives CDR1 MNHEY, CDR2 SVGEGT. The CDR3 has 14 amino acids. The V gene lost 2 bases and the J gene lost 5 bases, with 13 bases spanning the gap. The chain's CDR3 is CASSYGVGKNEQYF. The CDR3 DNA reads as TGTGCCAGCAGTTACGGGGTAGGGAAAAACGAGCAGTACTTC.

The chain combines TRBV19 with TRBJ1-1; no clear D gene. In germline, CDR1 is LNHDA, CDR2 SQIVND (reference sequence). Trimming took off 4 bases at V and 4 bases at J, with 10 bases between the two ends. This CDR3 region has 13 residues. CDR3 loop: CASSKPGTTEAFF. The CDR3 region has the DNA TGTGCCAGTAGTAAACCGGGAACCACTGAAGCTTTCTTT.

The chain uses TRBV6-1 and TRBJ2-5; the D call may be TRBD1 or TRBD2 (6 bases each). This CDR3 region has 15 residues. The germline V gene encodes CDR1 MNHNS and CDR2 SASEGT. Trimming pared 2 bases from V and 5 bases from J, leaving 15 bases between. CDR3 protein: CASSEWSGAQETQYF. The CDR3 coding sequence is TGTGCCAGCAGTGAATGGTCGGGGGCTCAGGAGACCCAGTACTTC.

This clone was picked up a small number of times. The V call is TRBV4-3, the J call TRBJ2-3; 16 bases map to TRBD2. V lost 0 bases to trimming and J lost 0 bases; unmatched junction nucleotides: 9. Germline V lookup: CDR1 LGHNA, CDR2 YSLEER. The CDR3 consists of 21 residues. CDR3 sequence (DNA): TGCGCCAGCAGCCAAGAGAGGCCCGGGACTAGCGGGAGGGCTAGCACAGATACGCAGTATTTT. Protein sequence: CASSQERPGTSGRASTDTQYF.

This clone was seen only once. The J gene is TRBJ2-5, the V gene TRBV19, with D unresolved. Germline V lookup: CDR1 LNHDA, CDR2 SQIVND (reference sequence). Trimming cost V 0 bases and J 2 bases, with 4 bases left between them. CDR3 length: 13 residues. CDR3 bases: TGTGCCAGTAGTATAGAACTGCAAGAGACCCAGTACTTC. Encoded protein: CASSIELQETQYF. The entire variable domain, with the rest obtained from reference TRBV19 and TRBJ2-5, is as follows: DGGITQSPKYLFRKEGQNVTLSCEQNLNHDAMYWYRQDPGQGLRLIYYSQIVNDFQKGDIAEGYSVSREKKESFPLTVTSAQKNPTAFYLCASSIELQETQYFGPGTRLLVL.

The chain joins TRBV27 to TRBJ2-2; 8 positions agree with TRBD2. The CDR3 extends over 15 amino acids. Trimming at V came to 3 bases and at J to 4 bases, leaving 4 bases not matched to a gene. Germline loops: CDR1 MNHEY, CDR2 SMNVEV (reference sequence). Here the CDR3 reads CASSFRLAGTGELFF. CDR3 coding DNA: TGTGCCAGCAGTTTTCGCCTAGCGGGCACCGGGGAGCTGTTTTTT.

The chain joins TRBV18 to TRBJ1-2; TRBD1 aligns across 12 bases. V lost 6 bases, J lost 7 bases, and 6 bases stayed unmatched. The length of the CDR3 is 14 residues. Germline lookup yields CDR1 KGHSH and CDR2 LQKENI. In DNA, the CDR3 is TGTGCCAGCTCCCCGGGACAGGGGGCGGTTGGCTACACCTTC. Translating gives CASSPGQGAVGYTF.

The chain couples TRBV5-1 to TRBJ1-4; no clear D. The germline V and J ends were trimmed by 1 base and 0 bases, with 4 bases remaining between them. Germline CDR1 is SGHRS and CDR2 is YFSETQ. The CDR3 is 14 residues long. CDR3: CASSLTSTNEKLFF. The CDR3 DNA sequence: TGCGCCAGCAGCTTGACCTCAACTAATGAAAAACTGTTTTTT.

The chain joins TRBV5-4 to TRBJ2-5; the D is unclear. Trimming cost V 0 bases and J 1 base, with 7 bases left between them. This CDR3 is built from 14 residues. Germline loops: CDR1 SGHNT, CDR2 YYREEE (reference sequence). CDR3 loop: CASSLGLSQETQYF. CDR3 sequence (DNA): TGTGCCAGCAGCTTGGGTTTGTCCCAAGAGACCCAGTACTTC.

The V gene is TRBV5-4, the J gene TRBJ2-1; possible D gene TRBD1, 7 bases. With 4 bases removed from V and 7 bases from J, the gap between germline ends came to 24 bases. CDR3 size: 17 residues. CDR1 SGHNT and CDR2 YYREEE come from the germline V gene (reference sequence). CDR3 in amino acids: CASSRQEGAGGTNEQFF. CDR3 in DNA: TGTGCCAGCAGCCGACAGGAGGGGGCAGGGGGGACGAATGAGCAGTTCTTC. The full variable domain, completed using reference TRBV5-4 and TRBJ2-1, is ETGVTQSPTHLIKTRGQQVTLRCSSQSGHNTVSWYQQALGQGPQFIFQYYREEENGRGNFPPRFSGLQFPNYSSELNVNALELDDSALYLCASSRQEGAGGTNEQFFGPGTRLTVL.

The chain is built from TRBV19 and TRBJ1-2, with 7 nucleotides matching TRBD1. Germline V CDR1 and CDR2: LNHDA, SQIVND (reference sequence). The J segment lost 7 bases and the V segment lost 3 bases, leaving 11 bases of the junction unmatched. The CDR3 runs to 15 residues. The CDR3 region is CASSIIETGIGGYTF. CDR3 nucleotides: TGTGCCAGTAGTATTATCGAGACAGGGATCGGTGGCTACACCTTC.

This clone appeared once. The V call is TRBV6-6, the J call TRBJ2-7; TRBD2 might be the D (5 bases). CDR1 is MNHNY, CDR2 SVGAGI, per germline (reference sequence). Deletions cut 7 bases from V and 3 bases from J, with 19 bases between. This CDR3 spans 15 amino acids. The DNA of the CDR3 is TGTGCCAGCACCCCAACCGGGGATTCCGGCTACGAGCAGTACTTC. Its protein is CASTPTGDSGYEQYF.

The genes are TRBV5-1 and TRBJ2-7; D is unclear. The V end was cut by 1 base, the J end by 4 bases, with 6 bases between. CDR1 SGHRS and CDR2 YFSETQ come from the germline V gene. The CDR3 has 12 amino acids. The CDR3 region has the DNA TGCGCCAGCAGCTTGCCAGGTTACGAGCAGTACTTC. It is translated as CASSLPGYEQYF.

CDR3 DNA: TGTGCCAGCAAGTTCGGAGACAGCACAGATACGCAGTATTTT. The encoded protein is CASKFGDSTDTQYF. The V and J genes are TRBV25-1 and TRBJ2-3; D gene unclear. The CDR3 extends over 14 amino acids. The V gene lost 7 bases and the J gene lost 0 bases, with 11 bases spanning the gap. Germline loops: CDR1 MGHDK, CDR2 SYGVNS.

This chain joins TRBV6-2 or TRBV6-3 and TRBJ1-2, with D unresolved. Trimming removed 2 bases from V and 5 bases from J, with 12 bases in between. The CDR3 runs to 14 residues. The germline V gene encodes CDR1 MNHEY and CDR2 SVGEGT. The CDR3 sequence: CASSYPTVEYGYTF. The CDR3 bases are TGTGCCAGCAGTTACCCCACGGTTGAATATGGCTACACCTTC.

The chain employs TRBV6-2 or TRBV6-3 and TRBJ2-5; perhaps TRBD2 as D (7 bases). Trimming removed 2 bases at V and 7 bases at J, with 20 bases between. This CDR3 has 16 residues. Germline CDR1 reads MNHEY; CDR2 reads SVGEGT. For the CDR3, the DNA is TGTGCCAGCAGTTACAAAGGGTCGGGGGGCCATCGGACCCAGTACTTC. This sequence encodes CASSYKGSGGHRTQYF.

The J gene is TRBJ1-2, the V gene TRBV11-2; no clear D gene. The CDR3 sequence is 11 residues long. Germline V gene sequence: CDR1 SGHAT, CDR2 FQNNGV. V was pared by 6 bases and J by 6 bases, with 8 bases between. CDR3 bases: TGTGCCAGCAGGGGGTGGAATGGCTACACCTTC. Translating it yields CASRGWNGYTF.

The CDR3 reads CASSQPGRQRHGYTF. CDR3 in DNA: TGCGCCAGCAGCCAGCCCGGGAGGCAGCGGCATGGCTACACCTTC. The J gene is TRBJ1-2, the V gene TRBV4-1; D is uncertain. The germline V and J ends were trimmed by 3 bases and 6 bases, with 17 bases remaining between them. The CDR3 totals 15 residues. The germline gives CDR1 MGHRA, CDR2 YSYEKL.

The V call is TRBV7-8, the J call TRBJ2-5, with TRBD1 identical over 9 bases. J was trimmed by 4 bases and V by 1 base; bases with no gene match: 7. The V gene's germline CDR1 is SGHVS and CDR2 FQNEAQ. This CDR3 contains 16 residues. The CDR3 region is CASSLGGTGFRETQYF. As DNA, the CDR3 is TGTGCCAGCAGCTTAGGTGGGACAGGGTTTCGAGAGACCCAGTACTTC.

The CDR3 protein is CASSEGQGEQPQHF. CDR3 DNA: TGTGCCAGCAGTGAAGGGCAGGGTGAGCAGCCCCAGCATTTT. This rearrangement joins TRBV6-1 to TRBJ1-5, with D perhaps matching TRBD1 (5 bases). Germline V CDR1 and CDR2: MNHNS, SASEGT. The CDR3 runs to 14 residues. Trimming took off 1 base at V and 7 bases at J, with 11 bases between the two ends.

The chain joins TRBV5-8 to TRBJ2-5, with a weak D call TRBD2 (5 bases). CDR3 length: 14 residues. Trimming took off 0 bases at V and 2 bases at J, with 8 bases between the two ends. Germline loops: CDR1 SGHTS, CDR2 YDEGEE. CDR3 DNA sequence: TGTGCCAGCAGCTTGGAGGGCGGGCAAGAGACCCAGTACTTC. Residues: CASSLEGGQETQYF. The full variable domain, its missing parts supplied by reference TRBV5-8 and TRBJ2-5, is EAGVTQSPTHLIKTRGQQATLRCSPISGHTSVYWYQQALGLGLQFLLWYDEGEERNRGNFPPRFSGRQFPNYSSELNVNALELEDSALYLCASSLEGGQETQYFGPGTRLLVL.

V is TRBV6-5 and J is TRBJ1-1; D not certain. V lost 10 bases and J 1 base, leaving 16 bases between the germline ends. The CDR3 has 14 residues. Germline V gene lookup returns CDR1 MNHEY and CDR2 SVGAGI. CDR3 DNA sequence: TGTGCCACCTCTTTAACCCATGGGAACACTGAAGCTTTCTTT. It translates to CATSLTHGNTEAFF.

The rearrangement joins TRBV5-4 to TRBJ1-2; 7 bases line up with TRBD1. Germline values: CDR1 SGHNT, CDR2 YYREEE (reference sequence). Losses at the gene ends were 3 bases for V and 8 bases for J; bases not matched to a gene: 10. CDR3 length: 14 amino acids. The DNA of the CDR3 is TGTGCCAGCAGCTCGGCGGACAGGCCGAGGGGCTACACCTTC. Its translation: CASSSADRPRGYTF.

V is TRBV4-1 and J is TRBJ2-5; D possibly matches TRBD1 or TRBD2 (6 bases each). V dropped 5 bases and J dropped 5 bases, with 21 bases sitting between them. The CDR3 consists of 16 residues. Germline V lookup: CDR1 MGHRA, CDR2 YSYEKL. The DNA of the CDR3 is TGCGCCAGCAGCAACCAGCCCTGTCCGGGGGCGGAGACCCAGTACTTC. Translated: CASSNQPCPGAETQYF.

This chain links TRBV9 with TRBJ1-2; D uncertain. The CDR3 has 13 residues. Trimming cost V 0 bases and J 5 bases, with 8 bases left between them. CDR1 and CDR2 (germline): SGDLS, YYNGEE. CDR3: CASSVAPLYGYTF. In DNA, the CDR3 is TGTGCCAGCAGCGTAGCTCCCCTTTATGGCTACACCTTC.

The J gene is TRBJ2-7, the V gene TRBV7-9; 11 nucleotides align to TRBD2. CDR1 and CDR2 from the germline V gene are SEHNR and FQNEAQ (reference sequence). J lost 5 bases, V lost 3 bases, and 12 bases had no gene match. The length of the CDR3 is 17 residues. CDR3 sequence: CASSLVIAGGPGDEQYF. CDR3 in DNA: TGTGCCAGCAGCTTGGTGATAGCGGGAGGGCCCGGGGACGAGCAGTACTTC.

The chain employs TRBV4-1 and TRBJ2-3; 9 bases are shared with TRBD2. Per the germline V gene, CDR1 is MGHRA and CDR2 is YSYEKL. J was trimmed by 13 bases and V by 0 bases; bases with no gene match: 11. There are 15 residues in the CDR3. The CDR3 region has the DNA TGCGCCAGCAGCCAAGATAACACTAGCGGGTGGGAAAAGTATTTT. This encodes CASSQDNTSGWEKYF.

The chain carries TRBV29-1 and TRBJ1-1; 7 bases are shared with TRBD1. CDR3 length: 13 amino acids. The germline gives CDR1 SQVTM, CDR2 ANQGSEA. With 7 bases clipped from V and 1 base from J, the junction kept 6 bases outside the gene matches. CDR3 bases: TGCAGCGGAGCCGGGACAGCGAACACTGAAGCTTTCTTT. Translated: CSGAGTANTEAFF.

This clone was detected once. The rearrangement joins TRBV11-3 to TRBJ2-1; 10 nucleotides align to TRBD1. Germline values: CDR1 SGHNT, CDR2 YENEEA. Germline trimming cut 5 bases from V and 7 bases from J; bases unmatched to any gene: 8. CDR3 length equals 15 residues. The CDR3 is CASSPGQGLKNEQFF. For the CDR3, the DNA is TGTGCCAGCAGCCCGGGACAGGGGTTGAAAAATGAGCAGTTCTTC.

The chain is built from TRBV4-3 and TRBJ2-1, with D unclear. This CDR3 comprises 16 residues. V dropped 5 bases and J dropped 3 bases, with 17 bases sitting between them. In germline, CDR1 is LGHNA, CDR2 YSLEER. The CDR3, as DNA: TGCGCCAGCAGCTTCTCTTTCCCTGACGTCTACAATGAGCAGTTCTTC. This codes for CASSFSFPDVYNEQFF.